This T cell receptor beta chain derives from a study of identical twins. Points from the study as a whole: Weaker excess twin sharing was observed in beta out-of-frame sequences.

With template switching, a universal primer site was added, and the cDNA carried unique molecular identifiers. Using its own MiXCR run on the 5' RACE reads, TCRdb lists one record per CDR3 protein. The sample contains a few hundred thousand distinct CDR3 sequences, around 9.7% of which appear only once. The CDR3 spans 14 residues. Trimming at V came to 1 base and at J to 3 bases, leaving 4 bases not matched to a gene. Germline lookup yields CDR1 SQVTM and CDR2 ANQGSEA. Turning to this clonotype: The target antigen is unknown.

Material: naive T cells sorted from blood. This receptor was taken from a woman aged 45 to 65 in good health. The chain links TRBV29-1 to TRBJ1-2, with TRBD1 matching over 8 bases. In DNA form, the CDR3 reads TGCAGCGTTGAAGGCGGACAGGGCGACTATGGCTACACCTTC. This codes for CSVEGGQGDYGYTF. The whole variable domain, remainder taken from reference TRBV29-1 and TRBJ1-2, is SAVISQKPSRDICQRGTSLTIQCQVDSQVTMMFWYRQQPGQSLTLIATANQGSEATYESGFVIDKFPISRPNLTFSTLTVSNMSPEDSSIYLCSVEGGQGDYGYTFGSGTRLTVV.